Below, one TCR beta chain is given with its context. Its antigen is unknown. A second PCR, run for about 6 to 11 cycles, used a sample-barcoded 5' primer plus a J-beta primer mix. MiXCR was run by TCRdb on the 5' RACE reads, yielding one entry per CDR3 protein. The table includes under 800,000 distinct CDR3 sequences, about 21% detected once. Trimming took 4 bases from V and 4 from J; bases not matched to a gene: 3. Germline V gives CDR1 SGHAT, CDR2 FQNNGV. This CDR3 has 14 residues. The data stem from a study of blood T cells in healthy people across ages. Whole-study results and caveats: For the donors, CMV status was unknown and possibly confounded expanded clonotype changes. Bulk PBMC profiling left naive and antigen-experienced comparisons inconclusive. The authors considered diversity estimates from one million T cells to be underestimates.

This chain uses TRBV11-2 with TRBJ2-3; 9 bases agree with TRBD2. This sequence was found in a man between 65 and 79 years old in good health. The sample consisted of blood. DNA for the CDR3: TGTGCCAGCAGCTCCCGGACTAGCGCAGATACGCAGTATTTT. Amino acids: CASSSRTSADTQYF.